This T cell receptor beta chain came from a study of post-analysis software for immune sequencing data. At the level of the study: Disease courses included relapsing-remitting, secondary progressive and progressive-relapsing multiple sclerosis. Regarding the study as a whole: TRBV segments more frequent in patients than in controls numbered several and included TRBV5-6, TRBV5-1 and TRBV20-1. Batch-mates among the samples co-clustered strongly by F measure.

In this sample, this clonotype turned up a few times. Its antigen remains unknown. The TCR beta cDNA libraries carried unique molecular identifiers. cDNA molecules numbering around 500,000 came from about 1 to 10 million T cells. In TCRdb, the PCR reads were re-called with MiXCR into one record per CDR3 protein. This sample yields about 570,000 distinct CDR3 sequences, of which roughly 34% are seen a single time; approximately 6% belongs to the top ten. Trimming took 0 bases from V and 3 from J; bases not matched to a gene: 8. The CDR3 runs to 18 residues. Germline assignment: CDR1 SGDLS and CDR2 YYNGEE.

V gene TRBV9 combines with J gene TRBJ2-3; 12 bases line up with TRBD2. The sequenced material came from blood. The sequence was obtained from a girl between 2 and 17 years old with multiple sclerosis. In DNA, the CDR3 is TGTGCCAGCAGCGTAGTTGCTAGCGGGGGGGCAGGAACAGATACGCAGTATTTT. Translated: CASSVVASGGAGTDTQYF. Drawing the rest from reference TRBV9 and TRBJ2-3, the complete variable domain is DSGVTQTPKHLITATGQRVTLRCSPRSGDLSVYWYQQSLDQGLQFLIQYYNGEERAKGNILERFSAQQFPDLHSELNLSSLELGDSALYFCASSVVASGGAGTDTQYFGPGTRLTVL.